These 21 T cell receptor beta chains share one sample of origin, sequenced in a study of T cell changes during pregnancy in multiple sclerosis. The table came from immunoSEQ multiplex PCR; TCRdb's copy has only in-frame clones and leaves some out. The sample lists more than 55,000 clones; approximately 91% were seen once. Sequencing used peripheral blood, obtained in the second trimester of pregnancy. Receptor source: a female donor with multiple sclerosis, enrolled in a pregnancy study.

CDR3 coding DNA: TGTGCCAGTAGTAAACTTTTACAGGGCGCACGTAATGAAAAACTGTTTTTT. It codes for CASSKLLQGARNEKLFF. J is TRBJ1-4 and V is TRBV19, with D maybe TRBD1 (6 bases). V lost 4 bases, J lost 4 bases, and 19 bases lay in between. CDR3 length: 17 residues. CDR1 and CDR2 (germline): LNHDA, SQIVND (reference sequence).

This chain connects TRBV6-1 to TRBJ2-7; the D is unclear. The CDR3 has 12 residues. V dropped 6 bases and J dropped 2 bases, with 8 bases sitting between them. Germline assignment: CDR1 MNHNS and CDR2 SASEGT. CDR3 DNA sequence: TGTGCCAGCAGGGCCTTTCCCTACGAGCAGTACTTC. Residues: CASRAFPYEQYF.

The V gene is TRBV6-1, the J gene TRBJ1-2, with a weak D call TRBD1 (5 bases). This CDR3 is 13 amino acids long. Per germline, CDR1 MNHNS and CDR2 SASEGT. Trimming pared 3 bases from V and 7 bases from J, leaving 12 bases between. The CDR3, as DNA: TGTGCCAGCAGTGAGGGAGGGGTGGGTGGCTACACCTTC. Translation: CASSEGGVGGYTF.

The V gene is TRBV5-5, the J gene TRBJ2-7; TRBD1 agrees at 9 bases. Germline assignment: CDR1 SGHKS and CDR2 YYEKEE (reference sequence). The CDR3 runs to 13 residues. J gave up 6 bases and V 3 bases, and 4 bases lay outside the gene matches. This chain's CDR3 is CASSWGTGFEQYF. The CDR3 coding sequence is TGTGCCAGCAGCTGGGGGACAGGGTTCGAGCAGTACTTC.

This clone came up a few times. In DNA, the CDR3 is TGCGCCAGCAGCACCGGACAGGCTTTGAACACTGAAGCTTTCTTT. It is translated as CASSTGQALNTEAFF. J is TRBJ1-1 and V is TRBV5-1, with TRBD1 identical over 7 bases. The trim removed 4 bases at V and 0 bases at J, leaving 6 bases unmatched. CDR1 is SGHRS, CDR2 YFSETQ, per germline. This CDR3 region has 15 residues.

This chain joins TRBV2 and TRBJ2-1, with TRBD1 matching 10 bases. The CDR3 consists of 15 residues. The V segment lost 6 bases and the J segment 9 bases; nucleotides outside the gene matches: 11. CDR1 and CDR2 (germline): SNHLY, FYNNEI. CDR3 residues: CASSTGQGFGGEQFF. DNA of the CDR3: TGTGCCAGCAGCACGGGACAGGGGTTCGGCGGTGAGCAGTTCTTC.

V gene TRBV9 combines with J gene TRBJ2-3, with unresolved D. Trimming took 4 bases from V and 6 from J, leaving 12 bases between them. From germline, CDR1 is SGDLS and CDR2 YYNGEE. There are 13 residues in the CDR3. CDR3 DNA: TGTGCCAGCAGCCCTTATTCGGAGGATACGCAGTATTTT. Translating it yields CASSPYSEDTQYF.

The V call is TRBV2, the J call TRBJ1-6; D call uncertain. CDR1 and CDR2 (germline): SNHLY, FYNNEI. Trimming removed 9 bases from V and 0 bases from J, with 6 bases in between. The CDR3 consists of 13 residues. CDR3 in DNA: TGTGCCAGACAGAGCTCCTATAATTCACCCCTCCACTTT. Protein: CARQSSYNSPLHF.

The chain carries TRBV28 and TRBJ1-2; no clear D. Trimming removed 3 bases from V and 5 bases from J, with 7 bases in between. This CDR3 has 12 amino acids. The germline V gene encodes CDR1 MDHEN and CDR2 SYDVKM. This CDR3 is CASSFGRYGYTF. The CDR3, as DNA: TGTGCCAGCAGTTTCGGTCGATATGGCTACACCTTC.

The V gene is TRBV11-3, the J gene TRBJ1-1, with TRBD1 as a possible D gene (5 bases). CDR1 and CDR2 (germline): SGHNT, YENEEA. The CDR3 runs 14 residues. V was pared by 2 bases and J by 3 bases, with 10 bases between. In DNA form, the CDR3 reads TGTGCCAGCAGCTTAACCTTCAGGGACACTGAAGCTTTCTTT. Encoded protein: CASSLTFRDTEAFF.

The rearrangement uses TRBV11-2 and TRBJ2-3; weak D call: TRBD1 (6 bases). This CDR3 has 14 amino acids. Germline CDR1 reads SGHAT; CDR2 reads FQNNGV. V lost 6 bases and J 2 bases, leaving 12 bases between the germline ends. The CDR3 DNA reads TGTGCCAGCAGACCGACAGGATTCACAGATACGCAGTATTTT. Its protein product is CASRPTGFTDTQYF.

The chain uses TRBV18 and TRBJ2-7, with a weak D call TRBD2 (7 bases). The CDR3 is 14 amino acids. The ends were cut back, 5 bases at V and 0 bases at J, with 11 bases in the middle. Germline lookup yields CDR1 KGHSH and CDR2 LQKENI. The CDR3 protein is CASSRGGASYEQYF. CDR3 sequence (DNA): TGTGCCAGCTCAAGAGGGGGGGCCTCCTACGAGCAGTACTTC.

J is TRBJ2-1 and V is TRBV5-4, with 11 bases aligning to TRBD2. V dropped 3 bases and J dropped 4; count of bases not matched to a gene: 6. The CDR3 runs 16 residues. The germline V gene encodes CDR1 SGHNT and CDR2 YYREEE (reference sequence). The CDR3 coding sequence is TGTGCCAGCAGCTCCCCGACTAGCGGGATATACAATGAGCAGTTCTTC. Translating it yields CASSSPTSGIYNEQFF. Full variable domain (remainder filled in from reference TRBV5-4 and TRBJ2-1): ETGVTQSPTHLIKTRGQQVTLRCSSQSGHNTVSWYQQALGQGPQFIFQYYREEENGRGNFPPRFSGLQFPNYSSELNVNALELDDSALYLCASSSPTSGIYNEQFFGPGTRLTVL.

The chain joins TRBV7-2 to TRBJ1-2; D is perhaps TRBD1 (5 bases). The V and J ends lost 2 bases and 4 bases respectively, with 11 bases between them. The CDR3 consists of 14 residues. CDR1 is SGHTA and CDR2 is FQGNSA in the germline V gene. CDR3 sequence: CASSLRQGRYGYTF. The CDR3 coding sequence is TGTGCCAGCAGCTTAAGGCAGGGCCGCTATGGCTACACCTTC.

V and J are TRBV5-1 and TRBJ2-2, with D possibly being TRBD1 (6 bases). The germline V gene has CDR1 SGHRS and CDR2 YFSETQ. The V end was cut by 0 bases, the J end by 3 bases, with 12 bases between. This CDR3 comprises 16 residues. CDR3 DNA: TGCGCCAGCAGCTTGGGTTGGGGGCTAGACACCGGGGAGCTGTTTTTT. This encodes CASSLGWGLDTGELFF.

The V call is TRBV11-2, the J call TRBJ2-1; 12 bases are a match to TRBD2. Germline V gives CDR1 SGHAT, CDR2 FQNNGV. The CDR3 totals 14 residues. V shed 5 bases, J shed 7 bases, and the junction held 3 bases outside the gene matches. CDR3 sequence (DNA): TGTGCCAGCAGCCCTAGCGGGGGGGGTAATGAGCAGTTCTTC. Translating it yields CASSPSGGGNEQFF.

The chain carries TRBV28 and TRBJ2-1; no clear D gene. The CDR3 covers 13 residues. The germline V gene encodes CDR1 MDHEN and CDR2 SYDVKM. Trimming left V 5 bases short and J 0 bases short, with 5 bases between. CDR3 residues: CASSKSSYNEQFF. The CDR3 DNA is TGTGCCAGCAGTAAGAGCTCCTACAATGAGCAGTTCTTC.

This rearrangement joins TRBV28 to TRBJ1-2, with 9 bases identical to TRBD1. Germline values: CDR1 MDHEN, CDR2 SYDVKM. This CDR3 has 19 residues. The V segment lost 3 bases and the J segment 7 bases; nucleotides outside the gene matches: 21. CDR3 residues: CASSFSLGTGRGNMGGYTF. The CDR3 DNA sequence: TGTGCCAGCAGTTTTTCTTTGGGGACAGGGAGGGGCAACATGGGTGGCTACACCTTC.

V is TRBV19 and J is TRBJ1-4; 9 positions agree with TRBD1. The CDR3 spans 14 residues. Trimming removed 5 bases from V and 6 bases from J; junction bases left unmatched: 4. Germline V gene data show CDR1 as LNHDA and CDR2 as SQIVND (reference sequence). The CDR3 here is CASSYRGRDEKLFF. DNA of the CDR3: TGTGCCAGTAGTTACAGGGGGCGCGATGAAAAACTGTTTTTT.

The V gene is TRBV27, the J gene TRBJ2-5; TRBD2 matches at 7 bases. The end of the DNA aligns better with TRBJ2-7, so the J call may be wrong. This CDR3 has 15 amino acids. Germline CDR1 MNHEY, CDR2 SMNVEV (reference sequence). CDR3 nucleotide sequence: TGTGCCAGCAGTTTACGGCGGGGGAGGCTCGACGAGCAGTACTTC. Protein sequence: CASSLRRGRLDEQYF.

This clone appeared a few times. J is TRBJ1-5 and V is TRBV7-8, with D unresolved. The germline V and J ends were trimmed by 4 bases and 1 base, with 17 bases remaining between them. From germline, CDR1 is SGHVS and CDR2 FQNEAQ. This CDR3 has 17 amino acids. The CDR3 here is CASSYISTWRSNQPQHF. The CDR3 region has the DNA TGTGCCAGCAGCTACATTAGCACATGGAGGAGCAATCAGCCCCAGCATTTT.